This is a list of T cell receptor beta chains from one sample in a study of cytomegalovirus exposure and HLA in healthy donors. Sequencing used immunoSEQ multiplex PCR; TCRdb keeps in-frame clones, though not all of them. This sample's table has some 70,000 clones. The sample taken for sequencing was PBMCs. The receptors here all came from a man aged 40-49 years in good health and CMV-seronegative. CDR3s include the opening cysteine and the closing phenylalanine or tryptophan. The D gene is left open where the match is weak.

v_call: TRBV29-1
j_call: TRBJ1-4
d_call: NA
cdr3_nt: TGCAGCGTTGAGCGGGGGAGGGAAAAACTGTTTTTT
cdr3_aa: CSVERGREKLFF

v_call: TRBV28
j_call: TRBJ1-1
d_call: TRBD1
cdr3_nt: TGTGCCAGCAGTGTGACAGGGGAAAACACTGAAGCTTTCTTT
cdr3_aa: CASSVTGENTEAFF

v_call: TRBV4-3
j_call: TRBJ2-6
d_call: NA
cdr3_nt: TGCGCCAGCAGCCAAGACGATTCAGTCTCTGGGGCCAACGTCCTGACTTTC
cdr3_aa: CASSQDDSVSGANVLTF

v_call: TRBV11-2
j_call: TRBJ1-6
d_call: NA
cdr3_nt: TGTGCCAGCAGCTTAGGGACGGGGAGATCACCCCTCCACTTT
cdr3_aa: CASSLGTGRSPLHF

v_call: TRBV10-1
j_call: TRBJ1-1
d_call: NA
cdr3_nt: TGCGCCAGCAGGAAACAGGGGAACACTGAAGCTTTCTTT
cdr3_aa: CASRKQGNTEAFF

v_call: TRBV30
j_call: TRBJ1-2
d_call: NA
cdr3_nt: TGTGCCTGGATCCCCAGGGAGGTCGATGGCTACACCTTC
cdr3_aa: CAWIPREVDGYTF

v_call: TRBV19
j_call: TRBJ1-6
d_call: TRBD1
cdr3_nt: TGTGCCAGTAGTACCGGACAGGGGGAGCGTGTGGACCTCCACTTT
cdr3_aa: CASSTGQGERVDLHF

v_call: TRBV6-4
j_call: TRBJ1-1
d_call: NA
cdr3_nt: TGTGCCAGCAGTAGGGAGAGGAACACTGAAGCTTTCTTT
cdr3_aa: CASSRERNTEAFF

v_call: TRBV7-2
j_call: TRBJ2-3
d_call: TRBD2
cdr3_nt: TGTGCCAGCAGCTCGGGACTAGCGGGATATGCAGATACGCAGTATTTT
cdr3_aa: CASSSGLAGYADTQYF

v_call: TRBV7-2
j_call: TRBJ2-5
d_call: TRBD2
cdr3_nt: TGTGCCAGCAAAATAAGCGGGGGGGCCCGTGATGAGACCCAGTACTTC
cdr3_aa: CASKISGGARDETQYF

v_call: TRBV28
j_call: TRBJ2-3
d_call: NA
cdr3_nt: TGTGCCAGCAGTCATAGCACAGATACGCAGTATTTT
cdr3_aa: CASSHSTDTQYF

v_call: TRBV19
j_call: TRBJ1-2
d_call: NA
cdr3_nt: TGTGCCAGTAGTACAGGGACGACAGGATATGGCTACACCTTC
cdr3_aa: CASSTGTTGYGYTF

v_call: TRBV28
j_call: TRBJ2-7
d_call: NA
cdr3_nt: TGTGCCAGCAGTCGATCGGGATCAAGCTCCTACGAGCAGTACTTC
cdr3_aa: CASSRSGSSSYEQYF

v_call: TRBV7-2
j_call: TRBJ1-1
d_call: NA
cdr3_nt: TGTGCCAGCAGCTTACAGGGCTTGAACACTGAAGCTTTCTTT
cdr3_aa: CASSLQGLNTEAFF

v_call: TRBV2
j_call: TRBJ2-3
d_call: TRBD1
cdr3_nt: TGTGCCAGCGGACAGGGCACAGATACGCAGTATTTT
cdr3_aa: CASGQGTDTQYF

v_call: TRBV5-8
j_call: TRBJ1-2
d_call: TRBD1
cdr3_nt: TGTGCCAGCAGCTTTACAACAGGGGTCGGGTTAGACTACACCTTC
cdr3_aa: CASSFTTGVGLDYTF

v_call: TRBV19
j_call: TRBJ1-5
d_call: NA
cdr3_nt: TGTGCCAGTAGTATCAGCCAGGAGGGTCAGCCCCAGCATTTT
cdr3_aa: CASSISQEGQPQHF

v_call: TRBV7-9
j_call: TRBJ2-5
d_call: NA
cdr3_nt: TGTGCCAGCAGCTTTGTTTCGGAGACCCAGTACTTC
cdr3_aa: CASSFVSETQYF

v_call: TRBV10-1
j_call: TRBJ2-2
d_call: TRBD2
cdr3_nt: TGCGCCAGCAGTGGGGGACTAGCGGGAGCGGGCGGGGAGCTGTTTTTT
cdr3_aa: CASSGGLAGAGGELFF

v_call: TRBV2
j_call: TRBJ2-3
d_call: TRBD2
cdr3_nt: TGTGCCAGACAGGGGCAGCGGGAGGGCCCGGGGCAGGGTACGCAGTATTTT
cdr3_aa: CARQGQREGPGQGTQYF